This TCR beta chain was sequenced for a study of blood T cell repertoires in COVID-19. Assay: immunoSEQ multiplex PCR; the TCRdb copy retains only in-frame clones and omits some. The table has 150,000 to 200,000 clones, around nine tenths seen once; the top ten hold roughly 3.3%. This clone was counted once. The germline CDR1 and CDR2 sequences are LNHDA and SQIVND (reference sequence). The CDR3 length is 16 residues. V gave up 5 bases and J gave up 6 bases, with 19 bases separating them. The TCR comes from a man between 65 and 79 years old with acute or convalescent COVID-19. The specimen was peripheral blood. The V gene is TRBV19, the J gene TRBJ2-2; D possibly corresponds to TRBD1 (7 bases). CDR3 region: CASSHRDSRGSGELFF. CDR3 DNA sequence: TGTGCCAGTAGTCATCGGGACTCCAGGGGGTCCGGGGAGCTGTTTTTT.